This T cell receptor beta chain was identified during a study of vaccination effects on CD4 cells after COVID-19. Germline V lookup: CDR1 SGHDT, CDR2 YYEEEE. V was cut by 4 bases and J by 1 base, with 15 bases left in between. This CDR3 is built from 15 residues. To note about this clone: The antigen is undetermined.

Expansion with viral peptide pools was applied to antigen-specific CD4+ T cells by the ViraFEST assay prior to sequencing. When around nine days of culture had elapsed, CD4+ T cells were isolated. Participants got two doses of BNT162b2 or mRNA-1273 vaccine. According to the study, vaccine recipients showed no prior SARS-CoV-2 infection and negative nucleocapsid antibodies. With 7.5 to 10 ug/ml peptides and 7.5 to 10 IU/ml IL-2, fewer than 2.5 million PBMC per well were cultured. Cultures received IL-2 medium that replaced half the medium on days 3 and 7. General study findings and limits: The vaccine-induced clones of healthy vaccinees included only 1 of 255 that cross-reacted with common cold coronaviruses.

Repertoires were generated with immunoSEQ multiplex PCR, while TCRdb's copy carries only in-frame clones and drops some. The sample lists around 81,000 clones; over 70% were seen once. The genes are TRBV5-6 and TRBJ2-7; D is unresolved. This material consisted of CD4+ T cells from PBMCs cultured with HCoV-OC43 spike peptides, taken after COVID-19 vaccination. Subset of the sample: HCoV-OC43 spike overlapping peptide pool stimulation. The TCR originated in a human donor who received a COVID-19 vaccine. CDR3 residues: CASSLLGSQSYEQYV. In DNA form, the CDR3 reads TGTGCCAGCAGCCTACTGGGATCCCAATCCTACGAGCAGTACGTC.